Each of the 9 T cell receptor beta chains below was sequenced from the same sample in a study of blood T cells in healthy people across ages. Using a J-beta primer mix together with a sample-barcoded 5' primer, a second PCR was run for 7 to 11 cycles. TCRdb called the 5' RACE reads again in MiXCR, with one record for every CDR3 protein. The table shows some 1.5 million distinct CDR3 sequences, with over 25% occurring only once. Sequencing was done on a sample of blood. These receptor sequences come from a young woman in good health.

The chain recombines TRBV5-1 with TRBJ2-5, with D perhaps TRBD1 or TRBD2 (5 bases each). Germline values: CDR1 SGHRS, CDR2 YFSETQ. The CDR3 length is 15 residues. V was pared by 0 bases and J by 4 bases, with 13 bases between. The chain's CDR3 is CASSLGGAPTETQYF. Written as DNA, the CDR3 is TGCGCCAGCAGCTTGGGAGGGGCTCCAACAGAGACCCAGTACTTC.

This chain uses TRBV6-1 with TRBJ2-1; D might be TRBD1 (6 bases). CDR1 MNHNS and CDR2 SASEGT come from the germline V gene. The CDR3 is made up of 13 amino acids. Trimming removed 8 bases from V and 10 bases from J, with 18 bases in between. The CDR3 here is CASEWTDSYEQFF. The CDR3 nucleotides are TGTGCCAGCGAATGGACAGATTCCTACGAGCAGTTCTTC.

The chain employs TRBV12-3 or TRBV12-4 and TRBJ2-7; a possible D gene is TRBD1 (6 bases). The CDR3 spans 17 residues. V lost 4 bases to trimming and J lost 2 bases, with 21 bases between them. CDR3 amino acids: CASSSIRGPEGTYEQYF. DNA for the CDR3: TGTGCCAGCAGTTCGATCAGGGGCCCGGAAGGAACCTACGAGCAGTACTTC.

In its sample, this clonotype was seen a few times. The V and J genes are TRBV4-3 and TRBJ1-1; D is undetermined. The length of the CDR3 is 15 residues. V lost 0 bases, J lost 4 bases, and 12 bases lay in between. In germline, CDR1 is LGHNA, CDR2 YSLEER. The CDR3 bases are TGCGCCAGCAGCCAAGACCTGTGGACGCCCACTGAAGCTTTCTTT. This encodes CASSQDLWTPTEAFF.

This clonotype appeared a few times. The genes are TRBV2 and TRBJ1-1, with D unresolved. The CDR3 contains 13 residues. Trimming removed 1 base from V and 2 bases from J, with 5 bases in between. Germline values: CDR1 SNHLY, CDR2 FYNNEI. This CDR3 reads CASSEETNTEAFF. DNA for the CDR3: TGTGCCAGCAGTGAAGAAACAAACACTGAAGCTTTCTTT.

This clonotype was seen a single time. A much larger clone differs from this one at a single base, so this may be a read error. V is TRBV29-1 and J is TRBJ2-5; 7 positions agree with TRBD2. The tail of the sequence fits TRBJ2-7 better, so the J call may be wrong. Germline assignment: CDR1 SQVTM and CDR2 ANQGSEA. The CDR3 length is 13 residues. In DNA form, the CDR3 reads TGCGGCGTTGAGCTAGCGGATCCACCCGAGCAGTACTTC. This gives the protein CGVELADPPEQYF.

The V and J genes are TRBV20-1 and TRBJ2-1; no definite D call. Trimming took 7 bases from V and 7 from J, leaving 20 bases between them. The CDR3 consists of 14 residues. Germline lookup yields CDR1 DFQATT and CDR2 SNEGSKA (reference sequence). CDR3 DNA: TGCAGTGTCCCGAAGTCGGGCTCGCGGAATGAGCAGTTCTTC. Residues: CSVPKSGSRNEQFF.

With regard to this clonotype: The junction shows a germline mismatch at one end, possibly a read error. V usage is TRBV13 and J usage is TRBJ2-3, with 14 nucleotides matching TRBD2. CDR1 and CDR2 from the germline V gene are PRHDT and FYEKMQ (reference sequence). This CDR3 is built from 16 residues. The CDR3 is CASSTGTSGSTDMQYF. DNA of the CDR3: TGTGCCAGCAGCACCGGGACTAGCGGGAGTACAGATATGCAGTATTTT.

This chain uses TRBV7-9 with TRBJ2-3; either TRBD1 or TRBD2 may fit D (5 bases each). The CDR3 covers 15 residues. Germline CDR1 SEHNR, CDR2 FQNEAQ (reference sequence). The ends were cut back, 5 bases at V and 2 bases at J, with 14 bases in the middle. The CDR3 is CASSRQRDLTDTQYF. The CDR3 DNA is TGTGCCAGCAGCCGGCAACGGGACCTCACAGATACGCAGTATTTT.